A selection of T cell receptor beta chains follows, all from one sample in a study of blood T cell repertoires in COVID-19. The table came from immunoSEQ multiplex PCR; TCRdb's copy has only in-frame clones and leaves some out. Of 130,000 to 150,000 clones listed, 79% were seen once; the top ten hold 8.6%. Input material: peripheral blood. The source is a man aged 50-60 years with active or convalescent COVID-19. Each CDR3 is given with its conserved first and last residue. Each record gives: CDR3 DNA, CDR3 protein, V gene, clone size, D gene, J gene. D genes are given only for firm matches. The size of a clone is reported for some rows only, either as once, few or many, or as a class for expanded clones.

CDR3 DNA: TGTGCCAGCAGCGTAGGCAAGGGGCTTGGAGTCTACGAGCAGTACTTC
CDR3 protein: CASSVGKGLGVYEQYF
V gene: TRBV9
clone size: -
D gene: -
J gene: TRBJ2-7

CDR3 DNA: TGTGCCAGCTCGTCCGGGACAGGGGGTATGAGCAATCAGCCCCAGCATTTT
CDR3 protein: CASSSGTGGMSNQPQHF
V gene: TRBV18
clone size: -
D gene: TRBD1
J gene: TRBJ1-5

CDR3 DNA: TGTGCCACCCTGGCGGGGAGGAGCACAGATACGCAGTATTTT
CDR3 protein: CATLAGRSTDTQYF
V gene: TRBV7-8
clone size: -
D gene: -
J gene: TRBJ2-3

CDR3 DNA: TGTGCCAGCAGGATTATGACTACCTCCTACGAGCAGTACTTC
CDR3 protein: CASRIMTTSYEQYF
V gene: TRBV28
clone size: few
D gene: -
J gene: TRBJ2-7

CDR3 DNA: TGTGCCGCCGGCCCAGGGTACTATGGCTACACCTTC
CDR3 protein: CAAGPGYYGYTF
V gene: TRBV28
clone size: -
D gene: -
J gene: TRBJ1-2

CDR3 DNA: TGTGCCAGCAGTTCGGGACAGAGCTCCTACAATGAGCAGTTCTTC
CDR3 protein: CASSSGQSSYNEQFF
V gene: TRBV6-5
clone size: -
D gene: TRBD1
J gene: TRBJ2-1

CDR3 DNA: TGTGCTAGTGGCCCCGGAGCCCCAGGGGAGCTGTTTTTT
CDR3 protein: CASGPGAPGELFF
V gene: TRBV12-5
clone size: many
D gene: -
J gene: TRBJ2-2

CDR3 DNA: TGTGCCATCAGTGAGGAGGCCTCGGGGTTGGAGCCCCAGCATTTT
CDR3 protein: CAISEEASGLEPQHF
V gene: TRBV10-3
clone size: -
D gene: -
J gene: TRBJ1-5

CDR3 DNA: TGTGCCAGTAGTATAGATCTAGGTAGCTCCTACAATGAGCAGTTCTTC
CDR3 protein: CASSIDLGSSYNEQFF
V gene: TRBV19
clone size: many
D gene: -
J gene: TRBJ2-1

CDR3 DNA: TGTGCCTGGAGCGCACCCCCTAGCGACCTCTCCTACGAGCAGTACTTC
CDR3 protein: CAWSAPPSDLSYEQYF
V gene: TRBV30
clone size: -
D gene: -
J gene: TRBJ2-7

CDR3 DNA: TGCAGCGTTCGAGCGGGAGGAAGTAATGAGCAGTTCTTC
CDR3 protein: CSVRAGGSNEQFF
V gene: TRBV29-1
clone size: -
D gene: TRBD2
J gene: TRBJ2-1

CDR3 DNA: TGTGCCAGCAGCGTAGGAGGGTTGGCAACCGGGGAGCTGTTTTTT
CDR3 protein: CASSVGGLATGELFF
V gene: TRBV9
clone size: -
D gene: -
J gene: TRBJ2-2

CDR3 DNA: TGTGCCATCAGTGAGTCGAAGCAGGGGGAAAAACTGTTTTTT
CDR3 protein: CAISESKQGEKLFF
V gene: TRBV10-3
clone size: -
D gene: -
J gene: TRBJ1-4

CDR3 DNA: TGTGCCAGCAGCCTTTTACTAGCGGGAGAGACCCAGTACTTC
CDR3 protein: CASSLLLAGETQYF
V gene: TRBV11-2
clone size: -
D gene: TRBD2
J gene: TRBJ2-5

CDR3 DNA: TGTGCCAGCTCCCGGGACAGGGTCGCCGAGCAGTACTTC
CDR3 protein: CASSRDRVAEQYF
V gene: TRBV18
clone size: -
D gene: TRBD1
J gene: TRBJ2-7

CDR3 DNA: TGCGCCAGCAGCTCACAGGGGACTGAGGGGTCACCCCTCCACTTT
CDR3 protein: CASSSQGTEGSPLHF
V gene: TRBV5-1
clone size: few
D gene: TRBD1
J gene: TRBJ1-6

CDR3 DNA: TGTGCCAGCGGAACCGGGATGGCAAACGCGTGGACCCAGTACTTC
CDR3 protein: CASGTGMANAWTQYF
V gene: TRBV2
clone size: -
D gene: -
J gene: TRBJ2-5

CDR3 DNA: TGTGCCTGGAGGAGGGGGGGGGCTAACACTGAAGCTTTCTTT
CDR3 protein: CAWRRGGANTEAFF
V gene: TRBV30
clone size: -
D gene: -
J gene: TRBJ1-1

CDR3 DNA: TGTGCCAGCAGTTCCGCCGGGGAGCTGTTTTTT
CDR3 protein: CASSSAGELFF
V gene: TRBV28
clone size: few
D gene: -
J gene: TRBJ2-2

CDR3 DNA: TGCGCCAGCAGTGACAACACAGATACGCAGTATTTT
CDR3 protein: CASSDNTDTQYF
V gene: TRBV10-1
clone size: -
D gene: -
J gene: TRBJ2-3

CDR3 DNA: TGTGCCAGTAGTGCACTACTGACAGGGAACGCGGCAGATACGCAGTATTTT
CDR3 protein: CASSALLTGNAADTQYF
V gene: TRBV19
clone size: -
D gene: TRBD1
J gene: TRBJ2-3